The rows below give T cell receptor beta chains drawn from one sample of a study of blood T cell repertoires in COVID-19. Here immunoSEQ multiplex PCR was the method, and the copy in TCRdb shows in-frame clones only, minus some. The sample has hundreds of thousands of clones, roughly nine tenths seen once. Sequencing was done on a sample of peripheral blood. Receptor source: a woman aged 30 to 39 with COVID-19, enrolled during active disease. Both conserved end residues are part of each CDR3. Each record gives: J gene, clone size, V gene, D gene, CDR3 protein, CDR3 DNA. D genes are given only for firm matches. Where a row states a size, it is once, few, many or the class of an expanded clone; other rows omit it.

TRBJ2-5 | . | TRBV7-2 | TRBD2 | CASSLAGGETQYF | TGTGCCAGCAGCTTAGCGGGGGGGGAGACCCAGTACTTC
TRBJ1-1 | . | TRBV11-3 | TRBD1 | CASSLDGNRGNTEAFF | TGTGCCAGCAGCTTAGATGGCAACAGGGGGAACACTGAAGCTTTCTTT
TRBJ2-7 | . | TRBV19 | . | CASSIGTPSYEQYF | TGTGCCAGTAGTATAGGGACTCCTTCCTACGAGCAGTACTTC
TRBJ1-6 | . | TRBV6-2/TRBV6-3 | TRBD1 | CASSYPTRTGGRGSPLHF | TGTGCCAGCAGTTACCCAACCCGGACAGGGGGGCGAGGTTCACCCCTCCACTTT
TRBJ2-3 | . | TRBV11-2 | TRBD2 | CASSLTAGGAWDTQYF | TGTGCCAGCAGCTTAACAGCGGGGGGCGCGTGGGATACGCAGTATTTT
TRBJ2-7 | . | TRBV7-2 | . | CASSLGAGSSYEQYF | TGTGCCAGCAGCTTAGGGGCCGGATCCTCCTACGAGCAGTACTTC
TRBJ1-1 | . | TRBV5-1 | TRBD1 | CASSSDRGDTEAFF | TGCGCCAGCAGCTCGGACAGGGGAGACACTGAAGCTTTCTTT
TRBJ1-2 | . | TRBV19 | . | CASSIKGDGYTF | TGTGCCAGTAGTATAAAGGGGGACGGCTACACCTTC
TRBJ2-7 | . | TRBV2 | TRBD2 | CASSPGWDYRAYEQYF | TGTGCCAGCAGCCCAGGATGGGACTACCGTGCCTACGAGCAGTACTTC
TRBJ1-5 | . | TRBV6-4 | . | CASSVRTSVVRPQHF | TGTGCCAGCAGTGTCCGCACGTCGGTTGTTCGGCCCCAGCATTTT
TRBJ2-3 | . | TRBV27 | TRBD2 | CASSPPAGGTDTQYF | TGTGCCAGCAGTCCCCCAGCGGGGGGCACAGATACGCAGTATTTT
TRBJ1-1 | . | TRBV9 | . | CASSVEAGMNTEAFF | TGTGCCAGCAGCGTAGAAGCAGGGATGAACACTGAAGCTTTCTTT
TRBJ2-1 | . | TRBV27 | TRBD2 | CASRPPSGSYNEQFF | TGTGCCAGCAGGCCTCCTAGCGGTTCTTACAATGAGCAGTTCTTC
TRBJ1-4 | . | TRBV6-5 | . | CASSYSNGWSNEKLFF | TGTGCCAGCTCTTACTCTAACGGGTGGTCTAATGAAAAACTGTTTTTT
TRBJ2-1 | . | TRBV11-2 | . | CASSPPGRGEQFF | TGTGCCAGCAGCCCCCCCGGGCGGGGCGAGCAGTTCTTC
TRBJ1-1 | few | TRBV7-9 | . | CASSLVGSLNTEAFF | TGTGCCAGCAGCTTAGTGGGCAGCCTGAACACTGAAGCTTTCTTT
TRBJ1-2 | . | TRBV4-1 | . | CASSPTLRANYGYTF | TGCGCCAGCAGCCCTACCCTTAGAGCTAACTATGGCTACACCTTC
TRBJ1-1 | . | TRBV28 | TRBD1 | CASSLGQYTEAFF | TGTGCCAGCAGTTTGGGACAGTACACTGAAGCTTTCTTT
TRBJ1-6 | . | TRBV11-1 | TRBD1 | CASSLGQGDNSPLHF | TGTGCCAGCAGCTTGGGACAGGGGGATAATTCACCCCTCCACTTT
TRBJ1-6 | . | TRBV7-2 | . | CASSLVSGKLNSPLHF | TGTGCCAGCAGCTTAGTCAGCGGAAAGTTGAATTCACCCCTCCACTTT
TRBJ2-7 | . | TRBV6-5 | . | CASSLSRGYEQYF | TGTGCCAGCAGCCTCTCCAGGGGCTACGAGCAGTACTTC
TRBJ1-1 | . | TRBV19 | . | CASSRSLNTEAFF | TGTGCCAGTAGTCGGTCGTTGAACACTGAAGCTTTCTTT
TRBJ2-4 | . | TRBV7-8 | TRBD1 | CASSSFGDSEKNIQYF | TGTGCCAGCAGCTCATTCGGGGACAGCGAGAAAAACATTCAGTACTTC
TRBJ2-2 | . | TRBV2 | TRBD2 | CASSISSGANTGELFF | TGTGCCAGCAGTATAAGTAGCGGGGCGAACACCGGGGAGCTGTTTTTT
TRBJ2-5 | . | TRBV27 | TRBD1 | CASSLTGIAETQYF | TGTGCCAGCAGTTTGACAGGGATAGCTGAGACCCAGTACTTC
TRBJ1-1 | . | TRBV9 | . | CASSVAPNTEAFF | TGTGCCAGCAGCGTGGCCCCCAACACTGAAGCTTTCTTT
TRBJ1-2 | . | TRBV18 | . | CASSPMVRSTNYGYTF | TGTGCCAGCTCACCAATGGTGAGGAGCACTAACTATGGCTACACCTTC
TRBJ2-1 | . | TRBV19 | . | CASSIDRDGRINEQFF | TGTGCCAGTAGTATAGATCGGGACGGGAGAATCAATGAGCAGTTCTTC
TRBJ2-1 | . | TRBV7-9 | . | CASSLGGHNEQFF | TGTGCCAGCAGCTTAGGCGGCCACAATGAGCAGTTCTTC
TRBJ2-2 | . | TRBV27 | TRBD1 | CASSLSGQGAGGELFF | TGTGCCAGCAGTTTATCGGGACAGGGGGCGGGCGGGGAGCTGTTTTTT
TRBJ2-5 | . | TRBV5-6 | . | CASSGSAENQETQYF | TGTGCCAGCAGCGGGTCGGCGGAGAACCAAGAGACCCAGTACTTC
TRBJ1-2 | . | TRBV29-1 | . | CSEGPRGSRGYTF | TGCAGCGAGGGCCCCCGCGGCTCGCGTGGCTACACCTTC
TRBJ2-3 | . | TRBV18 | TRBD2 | CADSTSGTDTQYF | TGTGCCGATTCCACTAGCGGCACAGATACGCAGTATTTT
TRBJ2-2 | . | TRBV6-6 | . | CASLYKGEIGELFF | TGTGCCAGCCTCTACAAGGGAGAGATCGGGGAGCTGTTTTTT
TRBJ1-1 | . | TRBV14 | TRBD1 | CASSQGTGGTEAFF | TGTGCCAGCAGCCAAGGGACAGGGGGGACTGAAGCTTTCTTT
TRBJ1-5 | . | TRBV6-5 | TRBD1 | CASSRAGGGDQPQHF | TGTGCCAGCAGTCGTGCAGGGGGCGGGGATCAGCCCCAGCATTTT
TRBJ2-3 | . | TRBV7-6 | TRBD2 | CASSSRGWTSGGLDTQYF | TGTGCCAGCAGCTCGCGGGGCTGGACTAGCGGGGGTTTAGATACGCAGTATTTT
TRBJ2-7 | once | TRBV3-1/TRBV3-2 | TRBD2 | CASSQRGAGGEQYF | TGTGCCAGCAGCCAACGGGGGGCGGGAGGCGAGCAGTACTTC
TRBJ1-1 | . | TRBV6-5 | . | CASSRPGNTEAFF | TGTGCCAGCAGCCGCCCGGGTAACACTGAAGCTTTCTTT
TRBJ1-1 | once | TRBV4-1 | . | CASSPTSNTEAFF | TGCGCCAGCAGTCCGACATCGAACACTGAAGCTTTCTTT
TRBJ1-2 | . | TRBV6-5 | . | CASTPSGGSGYTF | TGTGCCAGCACCCCGTCGGGGGGCTCTGGCTACACCTTC
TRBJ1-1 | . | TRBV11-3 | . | CASSLDGAEAFF | TGTGCCAGCAGCTTAGATGGGGCAGAAGCTTTCTTT